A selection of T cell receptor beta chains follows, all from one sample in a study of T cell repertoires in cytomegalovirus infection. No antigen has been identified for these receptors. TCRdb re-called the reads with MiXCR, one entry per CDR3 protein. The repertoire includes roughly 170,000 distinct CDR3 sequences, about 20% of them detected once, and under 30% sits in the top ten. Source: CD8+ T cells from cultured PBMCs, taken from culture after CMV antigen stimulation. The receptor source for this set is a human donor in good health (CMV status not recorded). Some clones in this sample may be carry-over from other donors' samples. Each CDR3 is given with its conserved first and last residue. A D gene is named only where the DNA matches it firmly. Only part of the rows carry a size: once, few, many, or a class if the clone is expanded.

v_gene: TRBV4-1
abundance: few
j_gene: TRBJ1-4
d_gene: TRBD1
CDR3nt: TGCGCCAGCAGCACGGGACAGGGTGGAGAAAAACTGTTTTTT
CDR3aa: CASSTGQGGEKLFF

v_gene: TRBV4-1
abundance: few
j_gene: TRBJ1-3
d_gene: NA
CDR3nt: TGCGCCAGCAGCGGACAGAGAAACACCATATATTTT
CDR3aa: CASSGQRNTIYF

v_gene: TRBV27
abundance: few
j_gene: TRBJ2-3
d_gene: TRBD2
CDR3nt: TGTGCCAGCAGTCCGACTAGCGGAATCACAGATACGCAGTATTTT
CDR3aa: CASSPTSGITDTQYF

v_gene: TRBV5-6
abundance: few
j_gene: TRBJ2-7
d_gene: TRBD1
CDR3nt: TGTGCCACCAGAGACAGGGGTGTCTACGAGCAGTACTTC
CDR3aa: CATRDRGVYEQYF

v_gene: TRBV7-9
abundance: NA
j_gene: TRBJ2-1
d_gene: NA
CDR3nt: TGTGCCAGCAGCTTTAGGAGGACGGCGGGGGCAGGTAATGAGCAGTTCTTC
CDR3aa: CASSFRRTAGAGNEQFF

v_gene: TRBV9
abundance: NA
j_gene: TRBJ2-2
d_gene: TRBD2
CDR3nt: TGTGCCAGCGGACGGGAGGGAACCGGGGAGCTGTTTTTT
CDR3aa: CASGREGTGELFF

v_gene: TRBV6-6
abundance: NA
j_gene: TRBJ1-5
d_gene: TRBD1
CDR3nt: TGTGCCAGCAGTCAGGGGACAGGGAGCCAGCCCCAGCATTTT
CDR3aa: CASSQGTGSQPQHF

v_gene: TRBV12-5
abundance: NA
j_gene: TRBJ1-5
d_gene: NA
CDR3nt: TGTGCTAGTGGTTCCCAGGGATACAGCAATCAGCCCCAGCATTTT
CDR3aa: CASGSQGYSNQPQHF

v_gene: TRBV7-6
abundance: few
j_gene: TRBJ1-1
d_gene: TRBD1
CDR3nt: TGTGCCAGCAGCCGCCGGGACAGGGGTCGGTACACTGAAGCTTTCTTT
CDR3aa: CASSRRDRGRYTEAFF

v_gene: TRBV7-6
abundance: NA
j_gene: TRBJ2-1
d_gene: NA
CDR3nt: TGTGCCAGCAGCTTAATGGGGACGGATGAGCAGTTCTTC
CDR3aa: CASSLMGTDEQFF

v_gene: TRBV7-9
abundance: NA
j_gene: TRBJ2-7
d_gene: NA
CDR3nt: TGTGCCAGCAGTCGATCTTGGGAGCAGTACTTC
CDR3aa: CASSRSWEQYF

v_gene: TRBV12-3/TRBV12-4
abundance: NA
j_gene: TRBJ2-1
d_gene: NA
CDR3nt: TGTGCCAGCAGTTGGATAATCAATGAGCAGTTCTTC
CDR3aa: CASSWIINEQFF

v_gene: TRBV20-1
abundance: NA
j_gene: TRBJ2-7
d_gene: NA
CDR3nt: TGCAGTGCTAGAACGACTAGGGCCTACGAGCAGTACTTC
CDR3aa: CSARTTRAYEQYF

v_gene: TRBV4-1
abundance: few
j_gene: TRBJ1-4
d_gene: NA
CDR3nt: TGCGCCAGCAGCCAAGAACACCAGTCTAATGAAAAACTGTTTTTT
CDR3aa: CASSQEHQSNEKLFF

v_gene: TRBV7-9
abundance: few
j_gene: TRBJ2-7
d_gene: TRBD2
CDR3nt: TGTGCCAGCAGCCCGACTAGCGGGGGCTTCTCCGAGCAGTACTTC
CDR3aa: CASSPTSGGFSEQYF

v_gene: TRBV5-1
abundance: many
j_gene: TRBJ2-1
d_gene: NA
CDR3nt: TGCGCCAGCAGCTTCGGCAGGGACCGCAATGAGCAGTTCTTC
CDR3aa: CASSFGRDRNEQFF

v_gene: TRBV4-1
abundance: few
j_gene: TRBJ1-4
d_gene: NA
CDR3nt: TGCGCCAGCAGCCAAAGCGGTGAAAAACTGTTTTTT
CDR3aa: CASSQSGEKLFF

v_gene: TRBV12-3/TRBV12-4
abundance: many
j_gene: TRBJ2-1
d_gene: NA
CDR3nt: TGTGCCAGCAGCCCCCCCGGAAATGAGCAGTTCTTC
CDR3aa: CASSPPGNEQFF

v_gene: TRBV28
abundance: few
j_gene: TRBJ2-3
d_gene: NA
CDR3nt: TGTGCCAGCAGTTTGTGGCAGTCAAACACAGATACGCAGTATTTT
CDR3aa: CASSLWQSNTDTQYF

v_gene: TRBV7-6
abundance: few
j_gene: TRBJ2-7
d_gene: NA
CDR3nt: TGTGCCAGCAGCTACCCTGAATCATACGAGCAGTACTTC
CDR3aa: CASSYPESYEQYF

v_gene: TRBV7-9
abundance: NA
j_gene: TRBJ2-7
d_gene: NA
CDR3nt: TGTGCCAGCAGTTTATCGGCCCGGGTGCTTCTGGTCGAGCAGTACTTC
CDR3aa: CASSLSARVLLVEQYF

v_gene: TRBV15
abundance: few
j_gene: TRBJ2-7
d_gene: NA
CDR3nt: TGTGCCACCAGCAGCGGGCCCGGTTCCTACGAGCAGTACTTC
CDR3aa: CATSSGPGSYEQYF

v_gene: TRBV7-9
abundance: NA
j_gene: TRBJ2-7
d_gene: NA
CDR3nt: TGTGCCAGCAGCGAAGCACTAGGAGGCGAGCAGTACTTC
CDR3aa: CASSEALGGEQYF

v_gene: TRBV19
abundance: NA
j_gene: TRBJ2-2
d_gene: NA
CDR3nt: TGTGCCAGTAGTATCGACACCGGGGAGCTGTTTTTT
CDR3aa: CASSIDTGELFF

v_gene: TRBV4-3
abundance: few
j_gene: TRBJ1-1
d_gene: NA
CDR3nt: TGCGCCAGCAGCCTAAGGGATCAGGGGATAACTGAAGCTTTCTTT
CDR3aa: CASSLRDQGITEAFF

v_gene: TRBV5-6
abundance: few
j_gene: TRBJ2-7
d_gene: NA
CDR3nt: TGTGCCAGCAGCTTGAATATAGTCGAGCAGTACTTC
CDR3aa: CASSLNIVEQYF

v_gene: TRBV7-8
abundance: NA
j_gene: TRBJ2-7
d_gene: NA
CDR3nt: TGTGCCAGCAGCTTATTTGGTGTCGACACATACGAGCAGTACTTC
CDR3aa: CASSLFGVDTYEQYF

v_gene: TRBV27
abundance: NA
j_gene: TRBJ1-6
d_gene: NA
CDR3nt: TGTGCCAGCAGTTTATCAATCGGGCTTAATTCACCCCTCCACTTT
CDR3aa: CASSLSIGLNSPLHF

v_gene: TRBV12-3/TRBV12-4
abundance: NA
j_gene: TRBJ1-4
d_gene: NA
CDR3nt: TGTGCCAGCAGTACCGATGATGAACGGGGGGAAAAACTGTTTTTT
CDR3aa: CASSTDDERGEKLFF

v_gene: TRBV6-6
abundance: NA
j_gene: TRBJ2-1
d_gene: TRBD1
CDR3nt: TGTGCCAGCAGTTACGATATCGAGGGGACAGGCCCATTCTTC
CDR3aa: CASSYDIEGTGPFF

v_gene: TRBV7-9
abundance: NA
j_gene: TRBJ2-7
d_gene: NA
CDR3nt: TGTGCCAGCAGCGCGGGACCAGGGGGATCAGCCTACGAGCAGTACTTC
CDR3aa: CASSAGPGGSAYEQYF

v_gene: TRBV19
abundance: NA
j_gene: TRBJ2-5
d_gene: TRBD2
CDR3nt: TGTGCCAGTAGCGAGAGCGGGGGGGCCCCAGAGACCCAGTACTTC
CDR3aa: CASSESGGAPETQYF

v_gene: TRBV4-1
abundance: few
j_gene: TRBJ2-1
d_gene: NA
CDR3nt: TGCGCCAGCAGCCAAGAATACCTATCCCCCAATGAGCAGTTCTTC
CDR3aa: CASSQEYLSPNEQFF

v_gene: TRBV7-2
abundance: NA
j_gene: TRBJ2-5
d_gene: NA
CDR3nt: TGTGCCAGCAGCTTAGCGGGGCCCAAAGGGGAGACCCAGTACTTC
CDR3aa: CASSLAGPKGETQYF

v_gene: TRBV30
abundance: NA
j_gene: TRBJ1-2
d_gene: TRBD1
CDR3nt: TGTGCCTGCAACCTACAGGGGAACTATGGCTACACCTTC
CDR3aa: CACNLQGNYGYTF

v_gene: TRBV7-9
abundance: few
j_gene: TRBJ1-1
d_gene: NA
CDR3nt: TGTGCCAGCAGCTCGGACGGTGATTGGGACACTGAAGCTTTCTTT
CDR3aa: CASSSDGDWDTEAFF

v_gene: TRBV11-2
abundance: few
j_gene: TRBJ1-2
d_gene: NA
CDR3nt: TGTGCCAGCCGGGGCTCTGCAGCCTTCTTC
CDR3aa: CASRGSAAFF

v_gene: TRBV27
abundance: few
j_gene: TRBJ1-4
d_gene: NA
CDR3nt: TGTGCCAGCAGTGTGAGGGAAGGGGGACGCGAAAAACTGTTTTTT
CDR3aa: CASSVREGGREKLFF

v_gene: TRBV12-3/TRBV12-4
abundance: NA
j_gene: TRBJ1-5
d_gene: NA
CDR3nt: TGTGCCAGCAGTTCCTCGACCGGGAGCCAGCATTTT
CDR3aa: CASSSSTGSQHF

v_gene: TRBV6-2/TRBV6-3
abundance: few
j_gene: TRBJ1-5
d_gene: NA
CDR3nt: TGTGCCAGCAGTTACGAACAGGCGAGCAATCAGCCCCAGCATTTT
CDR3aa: CASSYEQASNQPQHF

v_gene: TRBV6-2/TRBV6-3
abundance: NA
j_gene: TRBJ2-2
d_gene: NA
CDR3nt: TGTGCCAGCAGTCTACCTTCAGGGCTGACCGGGGAGCTGTTTTTT
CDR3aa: CASSLPSGLTGELFF

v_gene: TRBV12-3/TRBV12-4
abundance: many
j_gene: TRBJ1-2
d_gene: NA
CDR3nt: TGTGCCAGCAGTCCCTTACTAAGTGGGGACTATGGCTACACCTTC
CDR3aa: CASSPLLSGDYGYTF

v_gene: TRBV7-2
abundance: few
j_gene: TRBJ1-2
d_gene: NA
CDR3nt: TGTGCCAGCAGCCCTCTGCGTGGCTACACCTTC
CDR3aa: CASSPLRGYTF

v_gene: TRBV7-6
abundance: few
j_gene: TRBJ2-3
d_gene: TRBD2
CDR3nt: TGTGCCAGCAGCTTAGTTCGGGGGGATGGAGATACGCAGTATTTT
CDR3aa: CASSLVRGDGDTQYF

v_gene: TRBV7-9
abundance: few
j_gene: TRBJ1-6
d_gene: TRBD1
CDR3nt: TGTGCCAGCAGCTTGCCCCCCCTTACAGGGGAGGTAAATTCACCCCTCCACTTT
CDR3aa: CASSLPPLTGEVNSPLHF

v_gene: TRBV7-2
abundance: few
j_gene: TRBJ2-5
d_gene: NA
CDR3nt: TGTGCCAGCAGCTTAAACACCCAAGAGACCCAGTACTTC
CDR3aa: CASSLNTQETQYF

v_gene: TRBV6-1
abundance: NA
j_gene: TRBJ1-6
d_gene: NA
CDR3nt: TGTGCCAGCAGTGAAACATGGAACCAGTCACCCCTCCACTTT
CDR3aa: CASSETWNQSPLHF

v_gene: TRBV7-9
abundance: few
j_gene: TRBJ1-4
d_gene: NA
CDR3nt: TGTGCCAGCAGCTCAGTCGGTGAAAAACTGTTTTTT
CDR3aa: CASSSVGEKLFF

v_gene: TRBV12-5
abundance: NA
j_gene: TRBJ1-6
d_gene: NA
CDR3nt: TGTGCTAGTGGCGAAACAACGAATTCACCCCTCCACTTT
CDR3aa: CASGETTNSPLHF

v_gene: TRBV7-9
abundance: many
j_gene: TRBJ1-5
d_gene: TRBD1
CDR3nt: TGTGCCAGCAGCCCTGACAGGGTTGGGAATCAGCCCCAGCATTTT
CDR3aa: CASSPDRVGNQPQHF

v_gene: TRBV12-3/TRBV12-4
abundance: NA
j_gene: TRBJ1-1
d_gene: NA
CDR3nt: TGTGCCAGCAGTTCCGGGTCCTTCACTGAAGCTTTCTTT
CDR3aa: CASSSGSFTEAFF

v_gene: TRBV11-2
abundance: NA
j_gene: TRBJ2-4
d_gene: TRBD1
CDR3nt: TGTGCCAGCCCGGGACAGGGGAAAAACAGTCAGTACTTC
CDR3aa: CASPGQGKNSQYF